This passage covers 6 T cell receptor beta chains from one sample sequenced in a study of blood T cell repertoires in COVID-19. Using immunoSEQ multiplex PCR, the repertoire was profiled, and TCRdb retains in-frame clones only, with some absent. The table has 100,000 to 140,000 clones, 90% to 95% seen once. Sequenced material: peripheral blood. The origin of the receptors is a woman aged 30 to 39 with acute or convalescent COVID-19.

This chain links TRBV4-3 with TRBJ2-3; 11 bases match TRBD2. In germline, CDR1 is LGHNA, CDR2 YSLEER. The CDR3 loop spans 16 amino acids. Losses at the gene ends were 3 bases for V and 5 bases for J; bases not matched to a gene: 7. The CDR3 bases are TGCGCCAGCAGCCAGCTAGCGGGAGGTGGGGGAGATACGCAGTATTTT. This gives the protein CASSQLAGGGGDTQYF.

V gene TRBV7-8 combines with J gene TRBJ2-7; 13 positions match TRBD2. Trimming at V came to 3 bases and at J to 4 bases, leaving 3 bases not matched to a gene. This CDR3 has 15 residues. Per germline, CDR1 SGHVS and CDR2 FQNEAQ. In DNA form, the CDR3 reads TGTGCCAGCAGCTTCCGACTAGCGGGAGGTTACGAGCAGTACTTC. It codes for CASSFRLAGGYEQYF. The complete variable domain, with remaining parts taken from reference TRBV7-8 and TRBJ2-7, reads GAGVSQSPRYKVAKRGQDVALRCDPISGHVSLFWYQQALGQGPEFLTYFQNEAQLDKSGLPSDRFFAERPEGSVSTLKIQRTQQEDSAVYLCASSFRLAGGYEQYFGPGTRLTVT.

This sequence joins TRBV9 and TRBJ2-3; 9 bases are shared with TRBD2. The CDR3 contains 15 residues. V lost 4 bases to trimming and J lost 3 bases; unmatched junction nucleotides: 6. Germline V gene lookup returns CDR1 SGDLS and CDR2 YYNGEE. This CDR3 is CASSRGGVNTDTQYF. Written as DNA, the CDR3 is TGTGCCAGCAGCCGCGGGGGGGTGAATACAGATACGCAGTATTTT.

The rearrangement links TRBV20-1 to TRBJ2-2; TRBD1 agrees at 10 bases. Germline CDR1 reads DFQATT; CDR2 reads SNEGSKA (reference sequence). The CDR3 consists of 15 residues. The ends lost 4 bases at V and 7 bases at J; junction bases unmatched: 9. The DNA of the CDR3 is TGCAGTGCTACTGACAGGGGGCAAGGGATCGGGGAGCTGTTTTTT. Translating gives CSATDRGQGIGELFF.

The chain uses TRBV28 and TRBJ2-1, with D possibly matching TRBD1 (6 bases). Trimming took 6 bases from V and 1 from J, leaving 19 bases between them. Germline values: CDR1 MDHEN, CDR2 SYDVKM. The CDR3 runs to 17 residues. CDR3 DNA: TGTGCCAGCAGCTCCAAAAGGCAGGGGATTTCCTACAATGAGCAGTTCTTC. The encoded protein is CASSSKRQGISYNEQFF.

V is TRBV7-2 and J is TRBJ1-5, with D perhaps TRBD1 (5 bases). V gave up 5 bases and J gave up 1 base, with 9 bases separating them. The CDR3 runs to 14 residues. Germline CDR1 is SGHTA and CDR2 is FQGNSA. The CDR3 bases are TGTGCCAGCAGCCCAGGGTTCAGCAATCAGCCCCAGCATTTT. Its translation is CASSPGFSNQPQHF.